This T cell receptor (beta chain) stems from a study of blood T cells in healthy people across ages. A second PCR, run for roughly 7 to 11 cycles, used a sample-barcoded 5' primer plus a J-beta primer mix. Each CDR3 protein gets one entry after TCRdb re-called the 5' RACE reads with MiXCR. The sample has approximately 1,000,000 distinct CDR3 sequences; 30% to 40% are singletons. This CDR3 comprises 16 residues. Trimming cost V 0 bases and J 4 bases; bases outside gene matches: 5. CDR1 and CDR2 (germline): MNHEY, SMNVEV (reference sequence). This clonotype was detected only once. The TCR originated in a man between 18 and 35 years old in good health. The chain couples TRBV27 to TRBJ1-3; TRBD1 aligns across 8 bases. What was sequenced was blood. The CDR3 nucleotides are TGTGCCAGCAGTTTATCGTTCAGGGGGCGCGGAAACACCATATATTTT. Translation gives CASSLSFRGRGNTIYF.